A single sample is the source of the 8 T cell receptor beta chains below, sequenced in a study of T cell responses to AZD1222 COVID-19 vaccine. The assay was immunoSEQ multiplex PCR, and TCRdb's table has in-frame clones only and misses some. The sample consists of some 150,000 clones, 90% to 95% of them appearing once. The material was peripheral blood, obtained on day 0 of AZD1222 vaccination. These receptors were obtained from an adult in good health.

V gene TRBV6-5 combines with J gene TRBJ1-1; D not certain. Germline V gene sequence: CDR1 MNHEY, CDR2 SVGAGI. V was clipped by 6 bases and J by 2 bases, with 13 bases between them. This CDR3 comprises 14 residues. The CDR3 coding sequence is TGTGCCAGCAGGCTCGAAAGGGTTAACACTGAAGCTTTCTTT. This translates into CASRLERVNTEAFF.

The chain joins TRBV4-1 to TRBJ2-2, with D perhaps matching TRBD1 (5 bases). Trimming removed 5 bases from V and 5 bases from J, with 18 bases in between. This CDR3 comprises 16 residues. Germline loops: CDR1 MGHRA, CDR2 YSYEKL. DNA for the CDR3: TGCGCCAGCAGCGACGCTAAACAGGCCGGGACCGGGGAGCTGTTTTTT. Translation gives CASSDAKQAGTGELFF.

The V call is TRBV6-1, the J call TRBJ1-5; tentatively, D is TRBD1 (5 bases). Germline-derived CDR1 and CDR2 are MNHNS and SASEGT. V was trimmed by 1 base and J by 7 bases, leaving 5 bases between them. The CDR3 runs 12 residues. The CDR3 DNA reads TGTGCCAGCAGTGAAGGGGGGCAGCCCCAGCATTTT. Translation gives CASSEGGQPQHF.

This chain uses TRBV5-1 with TRBJ1-2; possibly TRBD1 for D (5 bases). Trimming took 4 bases from V and 9 from J, leaving 19 bases between them. The CDR3 covers 14 residues. From germline, CDR1 is SGHRS and CDR2 YFSETQ. CDR3: CASSGGAGAESYTF. The DNA of the CDR3 is TGCGCCAGCAGCGGAGGTGCCGGGGCAGAAAGCTACACCTTC.

The chain employs TRBV10-1 and TRBJ2-7; TRBD2 agrees at 12 bases. This CDR3 is 14 amino acids long. Germline loops: CDR1 WNHNN, CDR2 SYGVQD (reference sequence). V shed 5 bases and J 2 bases; nucleotides not matched to a gene: 1. The CDR3 DNA reads TGCGCCAGCAGTCCTAGCGGGAGGGCCTACGAGCAGTACTTC. This gives the protein CASSPSGRAYEQYF.

The chain is built from TRBV6-4 and TRBJ1-5, with 7 bases matching TRBD1. The germline V gene encodes CDR1 MRHNA and CDR2 SNTAGT. V shed 2 bases, J shed 4 bases, and the junction held 5 bases outside the gene matches. This CDR3 has 15 amino acids. The CDR3, as DNA: TGTGCCAGCAGTGACCAGGGGGGCGAGAATCAGCCCCAGCATTTT. As protein: CASSDQGGENQPQHF.

This clone was observed once. The chain combines TRBV2 with TRBJ2-4, with 11 bases fitting TRBD2. CDR1 and CDR2 (germline): SNHLY, FYNNEI. Trimming took 2 bases from V and 4 from J; bases not matched to a gene: 7. This CDR3 has 17 residues. The CDR3 sequence is CASSEWAGTSGKNIQYF. The DNA of the CDR3 is TGTGCCAGCAGTGAATGGGCCGGGACTAGCGGAAAAAACATTCAGTACTTC.

V is TRBV4-1 and J is TRBJ2-7; D call uncertain. The V gene's germline CDR1 is MGHRA and CDR2 YSYEKL. The germline V and J ends were trimmed by 3 bases and 2 bases, with 17 bases remaining between them. The CDR3 loop spans 16 amino acids. The CDR3 sequence is CASSQPRAVDPYEQYF. For the CDR3, the DNA is TGCGCCAGCAGCCAGCCCCGGGCCGTCGACCCCTACGAGCAGTACTTC.